Listed here is a single TCR beta chain. Primers for the PCR totalled 60 Vbeta and 13 Jbeta. Here immunoSEQ multiplex PCR was the method, and the copy in TCRdb shows in-frame clones only, minus some. The table records approximately 150,000 clones, roughly four fifths of them present only once. Germline V gene data show CDR1 as SGHTA and CDR2 as FQGNSA. V gave up 1 base and J gave up 9 bases, with 16 bases separating them. The CDR3 sequence is 15 residues long. The entry originates in a study of cytomegalovirus exposure and HLA in healthy donors. Sample: PBMCs. This rearrangement joins TRBV7-2 to TRBJ1-5; no firm D call. This TCR was sampled from a man aged 45-65 years in good health and CMV-seropositive. The DNA of the CDR3 is TGTGCCAGCAGCTTAGACCGGTATAATGGAGCGCCCCAGCATTTT. Its translation: CASSLDRYNGAPQHF.